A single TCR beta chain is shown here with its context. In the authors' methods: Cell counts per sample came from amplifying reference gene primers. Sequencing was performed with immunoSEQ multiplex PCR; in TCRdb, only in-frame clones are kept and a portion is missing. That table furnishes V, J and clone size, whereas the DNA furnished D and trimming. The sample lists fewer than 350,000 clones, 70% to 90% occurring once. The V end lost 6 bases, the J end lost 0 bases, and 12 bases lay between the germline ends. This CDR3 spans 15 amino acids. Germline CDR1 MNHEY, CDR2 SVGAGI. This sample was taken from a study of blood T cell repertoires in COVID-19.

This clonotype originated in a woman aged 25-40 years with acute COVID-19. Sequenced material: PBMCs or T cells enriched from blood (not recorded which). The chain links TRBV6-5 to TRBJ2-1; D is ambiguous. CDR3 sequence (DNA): TGTGCCAGCAGAAGTACTCTAACCTCCTACAATGAGCAGTTCTTC. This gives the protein CASRSTLTSYNEQFF.